This entry describes one TCR beta chain. Its antigen remains unknown. The PCR was carried out with 60 Vbeta primers and 13 Jbeta primers. Profiling relied on immunoSEQ multiplex PCR, and the TCRdb table lists in-frame clones only, not all of them. The data hold 150,000 to 200,000 clones, with around 80% observed a single time. The data stem from a study of cytomegalovirus exposure and HLA in healthy donors. Study results and limitations: Trimming of TCR beta V- and J-genes showed a link, identified in a later analysis, to a missense DCLRE1C variant. TCR association rates varied by HLA locus in a later analysis, with DRB1 highest and HLA-C lowest.

The CDR3 extends over 13 amino acids. The V gene lost 0 bases and the J gene lost 2 bases, with 5 bases spanning the gap. Germline CDR1 is SGHRS and CDR2 is YFSETQ. This sequence joins TRBV5-1 and TRBJ1-2; D gene unclear. The sequenced sample was PBMCs. The source of this sequence is a woman in her twenties or thirties in good health and CMV-seropositive. CDR3 in amino acids: CASSLDKNYGYTF. The CDR3 bases are TGCGCCAGCAGCTTGGACAAAAACTATGGCTACACCTTC.